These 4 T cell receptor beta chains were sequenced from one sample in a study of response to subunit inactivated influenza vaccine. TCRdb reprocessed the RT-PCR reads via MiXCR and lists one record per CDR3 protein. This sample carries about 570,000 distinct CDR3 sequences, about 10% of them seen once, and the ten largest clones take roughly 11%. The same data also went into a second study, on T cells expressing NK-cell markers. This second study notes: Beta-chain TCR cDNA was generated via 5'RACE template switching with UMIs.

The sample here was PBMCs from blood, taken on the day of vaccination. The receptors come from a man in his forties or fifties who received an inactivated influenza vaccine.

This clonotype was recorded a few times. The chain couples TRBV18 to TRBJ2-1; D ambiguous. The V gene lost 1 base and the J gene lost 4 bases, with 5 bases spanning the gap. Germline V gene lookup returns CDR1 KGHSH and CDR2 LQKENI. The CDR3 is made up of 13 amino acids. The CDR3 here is CASSPRRYNEQFF. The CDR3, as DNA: TGTGCCAGCTCACCACGAAGATACAATGAGCAGTTCTTC.

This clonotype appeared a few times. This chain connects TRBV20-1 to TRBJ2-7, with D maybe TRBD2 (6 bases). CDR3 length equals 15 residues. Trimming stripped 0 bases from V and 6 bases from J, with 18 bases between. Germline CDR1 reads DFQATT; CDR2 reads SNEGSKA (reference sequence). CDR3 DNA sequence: TGCAGTGCTAGAGATTATCAGGGCGGGGAGAGCGAGCAGTACTTC. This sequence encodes CSARDYQGGESEQYF.

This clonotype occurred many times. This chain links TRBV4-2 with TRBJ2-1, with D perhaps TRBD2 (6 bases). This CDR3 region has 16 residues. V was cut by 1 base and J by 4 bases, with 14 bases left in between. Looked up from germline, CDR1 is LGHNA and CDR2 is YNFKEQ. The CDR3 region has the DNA TGTGCCAGCAGCCAAGGGGCGGGGTTAGCTTACAATGAGCAGTTCTTC. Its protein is CASSQGAGLAYNEQFF.

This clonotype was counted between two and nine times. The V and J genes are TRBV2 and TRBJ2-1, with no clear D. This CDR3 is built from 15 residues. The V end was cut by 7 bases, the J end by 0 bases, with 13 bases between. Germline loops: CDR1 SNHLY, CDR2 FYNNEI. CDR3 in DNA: TGTGCCAGCATTGCGGACCAGTACTCCTACAATGAGCAGTTCTTC. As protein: CASIADQYSYNEQFF. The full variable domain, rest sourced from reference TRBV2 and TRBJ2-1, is EPEVTQTPSHQVTQMGQEVILRCVPISNHLYFYWYRQILGQKVEFLVSFYNNEISEKSEIFDDQFSVERPDGSNFTLKIRSTKLEDSAMYFCASIADQYSYNEQFFGPGTRLTVL.